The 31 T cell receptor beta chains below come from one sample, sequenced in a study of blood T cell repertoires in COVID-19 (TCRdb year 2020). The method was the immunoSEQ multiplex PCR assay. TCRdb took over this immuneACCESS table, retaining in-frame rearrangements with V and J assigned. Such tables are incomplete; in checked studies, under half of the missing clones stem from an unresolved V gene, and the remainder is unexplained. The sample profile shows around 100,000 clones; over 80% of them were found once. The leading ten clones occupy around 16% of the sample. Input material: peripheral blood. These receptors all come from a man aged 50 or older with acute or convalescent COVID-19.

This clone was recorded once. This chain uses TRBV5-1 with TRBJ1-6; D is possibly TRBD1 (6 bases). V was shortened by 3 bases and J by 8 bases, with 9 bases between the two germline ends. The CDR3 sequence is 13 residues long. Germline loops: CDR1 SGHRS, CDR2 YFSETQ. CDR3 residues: CASSWTADSPLHF. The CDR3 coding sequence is TGCGCCAGCAGCTGGACAGCCGATTCACCCCTCCACTTT.

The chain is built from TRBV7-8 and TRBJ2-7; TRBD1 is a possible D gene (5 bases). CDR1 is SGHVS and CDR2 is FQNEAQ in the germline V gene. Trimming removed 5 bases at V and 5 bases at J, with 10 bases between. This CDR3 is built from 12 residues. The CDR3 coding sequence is TGTGCCAGCAGCGACAAAGGGGACGAGCAGTACTTC. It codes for CASSDKGDEQYF.

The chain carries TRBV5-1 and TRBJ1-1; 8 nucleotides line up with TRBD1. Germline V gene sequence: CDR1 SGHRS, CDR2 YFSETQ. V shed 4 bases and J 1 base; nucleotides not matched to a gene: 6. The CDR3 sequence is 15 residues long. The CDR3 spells CASSTWTGPNTEAFF. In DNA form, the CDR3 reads TGCGCCAGCAGCACCTGGACAGGGCCGAACACTGAAGCTTTCTTT.

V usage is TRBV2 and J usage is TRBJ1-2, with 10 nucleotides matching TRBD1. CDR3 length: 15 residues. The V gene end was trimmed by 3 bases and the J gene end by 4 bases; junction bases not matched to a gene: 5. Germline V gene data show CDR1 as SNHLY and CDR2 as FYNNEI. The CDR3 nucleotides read TGTGCCAGCAGTGAGGGGACAGGGGTCTTCTATGGCTACACCTTC. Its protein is CASSEGTGVFYGYTF.

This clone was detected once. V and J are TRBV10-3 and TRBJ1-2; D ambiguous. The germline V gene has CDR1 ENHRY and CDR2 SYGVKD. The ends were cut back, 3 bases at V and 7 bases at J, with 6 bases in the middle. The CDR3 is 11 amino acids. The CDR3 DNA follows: TGTGCCATCAGTGATCTCGGTGGCTACACCTTC. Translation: CAISDLGGYTF.

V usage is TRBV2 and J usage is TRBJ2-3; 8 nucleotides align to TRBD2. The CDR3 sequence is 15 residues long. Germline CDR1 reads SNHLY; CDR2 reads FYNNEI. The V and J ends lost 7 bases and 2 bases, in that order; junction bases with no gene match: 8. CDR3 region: CASNPGTSHTDTQYF. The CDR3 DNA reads TGTGCCAGCAATCCCGGGACTAGTCACACAGATACGCAGTATTTT. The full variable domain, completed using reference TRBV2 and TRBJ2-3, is EPEVTQTPSHQVTQMGQEVILRCVPISNHLYFYWYRQILGQKVEFLVSFYNNEISEKSEIFDDQFSVERPDGSNFTLKIRSTKLEDSAMYFCASNPGTSHTDTQYFGPGTRLTVL.

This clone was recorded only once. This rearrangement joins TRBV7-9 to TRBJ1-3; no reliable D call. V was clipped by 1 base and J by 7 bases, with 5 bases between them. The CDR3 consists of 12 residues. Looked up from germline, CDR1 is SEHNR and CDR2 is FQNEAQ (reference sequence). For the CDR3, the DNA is TGTGCCAGCAGCTTAGGTAGTAACACCATATATTTT. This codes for CASSLGSNTIYF.

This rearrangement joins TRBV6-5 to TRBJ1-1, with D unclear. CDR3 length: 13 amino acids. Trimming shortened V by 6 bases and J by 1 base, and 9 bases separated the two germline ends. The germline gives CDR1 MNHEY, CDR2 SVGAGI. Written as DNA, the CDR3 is TGTGCCAGCAGCCGCCGACAGAACACTGAAGCTTTCTTT. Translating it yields CASSRRQNTEAFF.

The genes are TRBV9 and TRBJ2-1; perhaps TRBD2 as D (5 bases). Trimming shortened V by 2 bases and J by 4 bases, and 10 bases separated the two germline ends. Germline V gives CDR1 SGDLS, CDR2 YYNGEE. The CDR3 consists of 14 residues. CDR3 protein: CASSVPSWYNEQFF. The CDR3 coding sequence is TGTGCCAGCAGCGTGCCTAGCTGGTACAATGAGCAGTTCTTC.

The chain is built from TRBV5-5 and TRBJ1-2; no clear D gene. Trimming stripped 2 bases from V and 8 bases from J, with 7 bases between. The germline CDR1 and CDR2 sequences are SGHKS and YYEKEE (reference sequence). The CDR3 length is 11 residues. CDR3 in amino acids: CASSLDGGYTF. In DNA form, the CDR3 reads TGTGCCAGCAGCTTAGACGGGGGCTACACCTTC.

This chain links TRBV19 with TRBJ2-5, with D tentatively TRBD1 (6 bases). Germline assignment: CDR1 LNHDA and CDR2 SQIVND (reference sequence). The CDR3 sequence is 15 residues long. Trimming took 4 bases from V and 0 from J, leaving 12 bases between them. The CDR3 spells CASSTSGTYQETQYF. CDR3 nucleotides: TGTGCCAGTAGTACCTCCGGGACATACCAAGAGACCCAGTACTTC.

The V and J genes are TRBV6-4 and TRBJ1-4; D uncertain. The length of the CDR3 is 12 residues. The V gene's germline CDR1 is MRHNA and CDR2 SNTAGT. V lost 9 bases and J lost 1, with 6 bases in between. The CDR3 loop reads CARGVTNEKLFF. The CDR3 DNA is TGTGCCAGGGGCGTAACTAATGAAAAACTGTTTTTT.

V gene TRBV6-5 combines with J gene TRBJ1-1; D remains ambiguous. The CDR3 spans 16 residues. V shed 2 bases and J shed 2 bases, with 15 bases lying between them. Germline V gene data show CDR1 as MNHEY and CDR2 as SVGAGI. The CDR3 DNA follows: TGTGCCAGCAGTTACGTCAGTGTGGCGGGAAACACTGAAGCTTTCTTT. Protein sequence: CASSYVSVAGNTEAFF.

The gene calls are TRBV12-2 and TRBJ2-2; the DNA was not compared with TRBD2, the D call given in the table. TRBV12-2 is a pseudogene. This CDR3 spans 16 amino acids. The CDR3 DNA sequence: TGTGCAAGTCGCTTAGACCGTGCAGGGCGGGAGTTGGGAGCTGTTTTT. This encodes CASRLDRAGRELGAVF.

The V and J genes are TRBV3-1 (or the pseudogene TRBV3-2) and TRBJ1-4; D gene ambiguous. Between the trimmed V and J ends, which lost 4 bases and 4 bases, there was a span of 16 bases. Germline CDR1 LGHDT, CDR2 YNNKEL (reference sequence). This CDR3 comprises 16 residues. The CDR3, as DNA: TGTGCCAGCAGCCTGAAATGGGCAGACCTTAATGAAAAACTGTTTTTT. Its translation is CASSLKWADLNEKLFF.

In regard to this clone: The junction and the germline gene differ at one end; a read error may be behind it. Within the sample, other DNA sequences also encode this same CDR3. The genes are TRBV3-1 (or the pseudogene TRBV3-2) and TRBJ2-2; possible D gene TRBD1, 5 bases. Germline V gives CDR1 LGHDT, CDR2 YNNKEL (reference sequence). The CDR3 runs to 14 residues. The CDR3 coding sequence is TGTGCCAGCAGACGACAGTCGAACACTGGGGAGCTGTTTTTT. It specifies CASRRQSNTGELFF.

The DNA for the CDR3 is TGTGCCAGCAGCTTAGATGCTAGCGGGGTGACCCAGTACTTC. It specifies CASSLDASGVTQYF. This chain connects TRBV13 to TRBJ2-5; 9 nucleotides match TRBD2. Germline V gene lookup returns CDR1 PRHDT and CDR2 FYEKMQ (reference sequence). The CDR3 sequence is 14 residues long. The trim removed 1 base at V and 7 bases at J, leaving 4 bases unmatched.

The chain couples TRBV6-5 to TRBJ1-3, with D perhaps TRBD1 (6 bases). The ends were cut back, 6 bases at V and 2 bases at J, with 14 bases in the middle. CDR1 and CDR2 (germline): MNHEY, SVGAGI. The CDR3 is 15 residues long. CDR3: CASRRTGNTGNTIYF. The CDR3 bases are TGTGCCAGCAGGCGTACAGGGAATACTGGAAACACCATATATTTT.

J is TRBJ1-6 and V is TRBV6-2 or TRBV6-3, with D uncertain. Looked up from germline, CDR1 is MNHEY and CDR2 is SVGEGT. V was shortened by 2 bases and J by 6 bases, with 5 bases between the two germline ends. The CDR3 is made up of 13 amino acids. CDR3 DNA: TGTGCCAGCAGTTACGTCGGTAATTCACCCCTCCACTTT. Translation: CASSYVGNSPLHF.

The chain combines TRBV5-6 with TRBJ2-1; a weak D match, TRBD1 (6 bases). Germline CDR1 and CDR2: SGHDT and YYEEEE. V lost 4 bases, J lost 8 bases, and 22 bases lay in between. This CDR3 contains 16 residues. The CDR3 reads CASSPLEGEVIYEQFF. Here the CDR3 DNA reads TGTGCCAGCAGCCCCCTTGAGGGGGAAGTAATCTATGAGCAGTTCTTC.

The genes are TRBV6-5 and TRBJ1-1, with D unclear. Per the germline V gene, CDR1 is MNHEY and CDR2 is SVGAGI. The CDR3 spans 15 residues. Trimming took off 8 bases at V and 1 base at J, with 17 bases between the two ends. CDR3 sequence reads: CASPRSANQNTEAFF. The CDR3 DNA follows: TGTGCCAGCCCACGGTCCGCTAATCAGAACACTGAAGCTTTCTTT.

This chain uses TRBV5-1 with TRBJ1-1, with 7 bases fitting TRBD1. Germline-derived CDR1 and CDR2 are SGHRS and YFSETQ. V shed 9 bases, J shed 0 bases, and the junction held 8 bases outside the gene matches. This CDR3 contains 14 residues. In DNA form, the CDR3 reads TGCGCCACCAAACCAGGGGGACTGAACACTGAAGCTTTCTTT. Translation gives CATKPGGLNTEAFF.

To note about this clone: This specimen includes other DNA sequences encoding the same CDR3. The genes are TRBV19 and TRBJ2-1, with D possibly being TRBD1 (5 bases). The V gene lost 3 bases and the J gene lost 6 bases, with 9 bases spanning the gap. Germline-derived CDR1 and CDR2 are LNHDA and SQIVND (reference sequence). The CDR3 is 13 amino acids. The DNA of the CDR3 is TGTGCCAGTAGTATTTGGCAGGGCAATGAGCAGTTCTTC. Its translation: CASSIWQGNEQFF.

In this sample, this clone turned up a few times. In nucleotides, the CDR3 is TGCGCCAGCAGCTTGAACAGAAACTACGAGCAGTACTTC. Amino acid sequence: CASSLNRNYEQYF. This chain uses TRBV5-1 with TRBJ2-7; D not resolved. The CDR3 consists of 13 residues. Germline V gene data show CDR1 as SGHRS and CDR2 as YFSETQ. Trimming cost V 1 base and J 3 bases, with 8 bases left between them.

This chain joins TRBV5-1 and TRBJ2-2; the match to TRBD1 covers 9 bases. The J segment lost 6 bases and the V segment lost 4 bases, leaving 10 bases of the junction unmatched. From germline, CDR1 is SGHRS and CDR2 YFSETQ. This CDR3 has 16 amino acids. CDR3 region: CASSPRTGERPGELFF. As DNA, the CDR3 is TGCGCCAGCAGCCCCAGGACAGGGGAGAGACCCGGGGAGCTGTTTTTT.

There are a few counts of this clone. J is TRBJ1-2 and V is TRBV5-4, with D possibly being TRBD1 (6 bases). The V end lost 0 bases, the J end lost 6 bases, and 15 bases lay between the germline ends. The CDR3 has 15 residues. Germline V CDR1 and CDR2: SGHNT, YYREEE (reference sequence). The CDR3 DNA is TGTGCCAGCAGCTTGGACAGGGTCTTTTCCCATGGCTACACCTTC. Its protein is CASSLDRVFSHGYTF.

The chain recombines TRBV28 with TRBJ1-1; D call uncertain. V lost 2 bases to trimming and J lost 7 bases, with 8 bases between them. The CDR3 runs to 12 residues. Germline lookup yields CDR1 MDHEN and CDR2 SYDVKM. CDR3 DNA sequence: TGTGCCAGCAGTTTAACGGTCGGTGAAGCTTTCTTT. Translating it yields CASSLTVGEAFF. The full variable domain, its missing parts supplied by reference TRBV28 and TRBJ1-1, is DVKVTQSSRYLVKRTGEKVFLECVQDMDHENMFWYRQDPGLGLRLIYFSYDVKMKEKGDIPEGYSVSREKKERFSLILESASTNQTSMYLCASSLTVGEAFFGQGTRLTVV.

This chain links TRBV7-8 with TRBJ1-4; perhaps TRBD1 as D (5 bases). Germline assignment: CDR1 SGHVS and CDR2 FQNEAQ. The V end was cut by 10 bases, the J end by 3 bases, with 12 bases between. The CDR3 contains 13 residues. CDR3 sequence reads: CATRGGANEKLFF. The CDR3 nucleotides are TGTGCCACCCGGGGAGGGGCTAATGAAAAACTGTTTTTT.

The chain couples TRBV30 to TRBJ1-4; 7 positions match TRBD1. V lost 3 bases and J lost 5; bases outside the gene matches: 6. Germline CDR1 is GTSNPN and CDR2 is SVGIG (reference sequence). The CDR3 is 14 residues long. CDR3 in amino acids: CAWRGTARNEKLFF. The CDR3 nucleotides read TGTGCCTGGAGGGGGACAGCGAGAAATGAAAAACTGTTTTTT.

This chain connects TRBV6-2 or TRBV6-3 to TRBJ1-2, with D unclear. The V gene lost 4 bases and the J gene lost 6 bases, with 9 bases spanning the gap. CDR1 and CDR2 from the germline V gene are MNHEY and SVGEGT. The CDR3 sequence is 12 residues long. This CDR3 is CASSFMGDGYTF. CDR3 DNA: TGTGCCAGCAGTTTCATGGGCGATGGCTACACCTTC.

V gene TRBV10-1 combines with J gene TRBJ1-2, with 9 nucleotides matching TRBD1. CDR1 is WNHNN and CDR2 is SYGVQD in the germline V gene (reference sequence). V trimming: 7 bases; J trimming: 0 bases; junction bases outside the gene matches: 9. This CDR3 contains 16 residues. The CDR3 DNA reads TGCGCCAGCAAACGGGACAGGGAGGTAGCTAACTATGGCTACACCTTC. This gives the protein CASKRDREVANYGYTF.